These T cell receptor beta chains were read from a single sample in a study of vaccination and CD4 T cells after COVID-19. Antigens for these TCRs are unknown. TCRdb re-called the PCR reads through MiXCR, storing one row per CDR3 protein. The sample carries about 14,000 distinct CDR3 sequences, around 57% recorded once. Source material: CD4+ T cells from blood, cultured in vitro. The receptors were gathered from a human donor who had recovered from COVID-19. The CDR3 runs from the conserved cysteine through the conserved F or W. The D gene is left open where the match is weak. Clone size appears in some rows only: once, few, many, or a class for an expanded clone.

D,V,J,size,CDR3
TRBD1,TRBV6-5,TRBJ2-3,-,CASSYRDRGTDTQYF
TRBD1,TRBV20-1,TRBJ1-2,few,CSARDLDRGSFGYTF
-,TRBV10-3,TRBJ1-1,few,CAISSGEGNTEAFF
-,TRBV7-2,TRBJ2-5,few,CASSWRTQETQYF
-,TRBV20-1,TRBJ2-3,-,CSALRPGQSPTDTQYF
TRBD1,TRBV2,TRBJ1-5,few,CASSSSSGGGNQPQHF
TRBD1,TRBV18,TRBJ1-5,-,CASSPGQGSNQPQHF
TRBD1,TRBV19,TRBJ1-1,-,CASSIGPTGKGTEAFF
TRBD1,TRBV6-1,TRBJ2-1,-,CASSGQGALEQFF
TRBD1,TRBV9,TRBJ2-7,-,CASSPGDRGHEQYF
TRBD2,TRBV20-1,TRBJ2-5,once,CSASSGGDQETQYF
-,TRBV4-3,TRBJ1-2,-,CASSQDLGNYGYTF
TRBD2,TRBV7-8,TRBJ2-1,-,CASSLGLTSERLSSYNEQFF
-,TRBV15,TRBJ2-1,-,CATSRTAFSYNEQFF
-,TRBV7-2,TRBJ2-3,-,CASSSPGEDTQYF
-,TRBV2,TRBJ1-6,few,CASSDSSGNSPLHF
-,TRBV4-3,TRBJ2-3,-,CASSQAGGTQRDTQYF
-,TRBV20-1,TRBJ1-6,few,CSAHRSGTYNSPLHF
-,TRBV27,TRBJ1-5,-,CASSPRDGYSNQPQHF
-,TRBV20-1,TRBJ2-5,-,CSARNGAGQETQYF
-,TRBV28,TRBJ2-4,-,CASSFPGALAKNIQYF
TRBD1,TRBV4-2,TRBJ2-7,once,CASSQTGSYEQYF
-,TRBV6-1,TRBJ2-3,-,CASSVGLSDTQYF
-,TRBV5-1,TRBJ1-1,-,CASSLYPATEAFF
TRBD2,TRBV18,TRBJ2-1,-,CASSPPGLVGEQFF
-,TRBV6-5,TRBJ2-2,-,CASSYLSGFDTGELFF
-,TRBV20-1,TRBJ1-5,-,CSASRGAELQPQHF
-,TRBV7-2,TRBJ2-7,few,CASSPLGAGPYEQYF
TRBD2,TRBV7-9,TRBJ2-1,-,CASTTTLAANYNEQFF
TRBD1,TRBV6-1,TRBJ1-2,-,CASSEARDSFGYTF
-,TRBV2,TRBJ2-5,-,CASGGAEYQETQYF
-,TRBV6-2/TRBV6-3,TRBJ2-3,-,CASNRRPDTQYF
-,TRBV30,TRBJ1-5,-,CAWSDLHGPQHF
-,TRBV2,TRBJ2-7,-,CASSPLGASAYEQYF
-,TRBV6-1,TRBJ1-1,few,CASSLSSRRSSNTEAFF
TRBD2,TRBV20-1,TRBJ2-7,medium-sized,CSASWRGGPSYEQYF
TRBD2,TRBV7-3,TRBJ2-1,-,CASSPGLASSYNEQFF